Below are 10 T cell receptor beta chains sequenced from a single sample in a study of cytomegalovirus exposure and HLA in healthy donors (dated by TCRdb to 2016 to 2017). Library preparation was by the immunoSEQ multiplex PCR assay. A mixture of 60 forward primers for TCR Vbeta segments and 13 reverse primers for TCR Jbeta segments was used in the multiplex PCR. This is the immuneACCESS table as TCRdb keeps it, with only in-frame sequences that have V and J called. A part of the clones is gone; compared with another copy, unresolved V genes explain less than half, and the rest is unexplained. The sample table contains 72,000 or so clones; only one count was recorded for around 69% of them. Roughly 10% of the sample lies in the top ten. Material: PBMCs. These receptors were taken from a human donor in good health.

The gene calls are TRBV10-3 and TRBJ1-1; no clear D. The CDR3 contains 13 residues. Per germline, CDR1 ENHRY and CDR2 SYGVKD. V was trimmed by 2 bases and J by 8 bases, leaving 12 bases between them. CDR3: CAISEPSGSEAFF. CDR3 nucleotide sequence: TGTGCCATCAGTGAGCCCAGCGGGTCCGAAGCTTTCTTT.

This clone was observed a handful of times. The chain employs TRBV7-3 and TRBJ2-3; 11 positions agree with TRBD2. The CDR3 is 16 amino acids. Unmatched junction bases numbered 6, after V lost 5 bases and J lost 2 bases. Germline V CDR1 and CDR2: SGHTA, FQGTGA. The CDR3 is CASSRGTSGPTDTQYF. The DNA for the CDR3 is TGTGCCAGCAGCCGGGGGACTAGCGGACCCACAGATACGCAGTATTTT.

The CDR3 loop is CASSSDIYTDTQYF. CDR3 sequence (DNA): TGCGCCAGCAGTTCAGATATTTACACAGATACGCAGTATTTT. This rearrangement joins TRBV5-1 to TRBJ2-3; D not resolved. Trimming removed 5 bases from V and 2 bases from J, with 12 bases in between. Per the germline V gene, CDR1 is SGHRS and CDR2 is YFSETQ. This CDR3 has 14 residues.

This clone was counted only a few times. The CDR3 DNA follows: TGTGCCAGCAGCTTAGAGACTAGCGGCTTATCCTACGAGCAGTACTTC. This encodes CASSLETSGLSYEQYF. V gene TRBV7-8 combines with J gene TRBJ2-7, with 9 positions matching TRBD2. Trimming took 1 base from V and 1 from J; bases not matched to a gene: 5. CDR1 and CDR2 from the germline V gene are SGHVS and FQNEAQ. The length of the CDR3 is 16 residues.

The rearrangement uses TRBV5-4 and TRBJ2-7; the D gene is possibly TRBD1 (6 bases). Germline-derived CDR1 and CDR2 are SGHNT and YYREEE (reference sequence). Trimming pared 4 bases from V and 0 bases from J, leaving 17 bases between. This CDR3 is 16 amino acids long. This CDR3 reads CASSLFERTASYEQYF. The CDR3 DNA is TGTGCCAGCAGCCTATTCGAGAGGACAGCCTCCTACGAGCAGTACTTC.

This rearrangement joins TRBV7-3 to TRBJ1-4; maybe TRBD1 (6 bases). The V and J ends lost 2 bases and 6 bases respectively, with 7 bases between them. CDR3 length equals 13 residues. In germline, CDR1 is SGHTA, CDR2 FQGTGA. The CDR3 loop is CASSLYRDEKLFF. As DNA, the CDR3 is TGTGCCAGCAGCTTATACAGGGATGAAAAACTGTTTTTT. The variable domain in full, with the rest retrieved from reference TRBV7-3 and TRBJ1-4, is GAGVSQTPSNKVTEKGKYVELRCDPISGHTALYWYRQSLGQGPEFLIYFQGTGAADDSGLPNDRFFAVRPEGSVSTLKIQRTERGDSAVYLCASSLYRDEKLFFGSGTQLSVL.

The rearrangement joins TRBV12-5 to TRBJ1-5; 12 bases are shared with TRBD1. Per the germline V gene, CDR1 is LGHNT and CDR2 is FRNRAP. The length of the CDR3 is 18 residues. Losses at the gene ends were 0 bases for V and 7 bases for J; bases not matched to a gene: 10. Here the CDR3 DNA reads TGTGCTAGTGGTTTGGTACCCCCCCGGGACAGGGGGCGGCAGCCCCAGCATTTT. Its protein is CASGLVPPRDRGRQPQHF.

This sequence joins TRBV6-5 and TRBJ2-7; maybe TRBD2 (5 bases). The CDR3 runs to 14 residues. Germline CDR1 and CDR2: MNHEY and SVGAGI. V was pared by 7 bases and J by 3 bases, with 16 bases between. Here the CDR3 DNA reads TGTGCCAGCAAAAAGCGCCTAGCTGACTACGAGCAGTACTTC. It translates to CASKKRLADYEQYF.

This clone was counted a single time. This chain joins TRBV2 and TRBJ1-4, with D tentatively TRBD1 (5 bases). Trimming removed 1 base at V and 8 bases at J, with 11 bases between. The CDR3 runs 14 residues. Germline V gene data show CDR1 as SNHLY and CDR2 as FYNNEI. The CDR3 DNA follows: TGTGCCAGCAGTGAAGGCAGGGTTGAGGAAAAACTGTTTTTT. Its protein is CASSEGRVEEKLFF.

For the CDR3, the DNA is TGTGCCAGTGCCCGGGACTATATGAACACCGGGGAGCTGTTTTTT. Its protein is CASARDYMNTGELFF. The chain uses TRBV19 and TRBJ2-2; 7 nucleotides match TRBD2. CDR1 and CDR2 (germline): LNHDA, SQIVND (reference sequence). The CDR3 covers 15 residues. V shed 8 bases and J 1 base; nucleotides not matched to a gene: 7. The whole variable domain, remainder taken from reference TRBV19 and TRBJ2-2, is DGGITQSPKYLFRKEGQNVTLSCEQNLNHDAMYWYRQDPGQGLRLIYYSQIVNDFQKGDIAEGYSVSREKKESFPLTVTSAQKNPTAFYLCASARDYMNTGELFFGEGSRLTVL.